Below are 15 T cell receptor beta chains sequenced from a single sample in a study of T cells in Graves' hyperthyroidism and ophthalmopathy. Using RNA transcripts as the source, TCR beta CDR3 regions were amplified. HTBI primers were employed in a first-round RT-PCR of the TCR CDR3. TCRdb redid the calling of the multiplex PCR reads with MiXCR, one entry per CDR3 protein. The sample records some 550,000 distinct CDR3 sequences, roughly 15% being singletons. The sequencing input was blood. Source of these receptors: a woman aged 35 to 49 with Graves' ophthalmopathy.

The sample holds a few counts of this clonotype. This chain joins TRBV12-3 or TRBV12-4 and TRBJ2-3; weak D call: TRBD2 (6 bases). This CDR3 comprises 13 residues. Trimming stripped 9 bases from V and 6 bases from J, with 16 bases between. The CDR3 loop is CASRGGLGDTQYF. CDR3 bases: TGTGCCAGTCGGGGAGGCCTGGGGGATACGCAGTATTTT.

CDR3 bases: TGCAGCGTTGAGGGGGAAGTTTCCTACGAGCAGTACTTC. This sequence encodes CSVEGEVSYEQYF. V is TRBV29-1 and J is TRBJ2-7, with D perhaps matching TRBD1 or TRBD2 (5 bases each). V lost 3 bases and J lost 1, with 10 bases in between. Germline assignment: CDR1 SQVTM and CDR2 ANQGSEA. This CDR3 spans 13 amino acids.

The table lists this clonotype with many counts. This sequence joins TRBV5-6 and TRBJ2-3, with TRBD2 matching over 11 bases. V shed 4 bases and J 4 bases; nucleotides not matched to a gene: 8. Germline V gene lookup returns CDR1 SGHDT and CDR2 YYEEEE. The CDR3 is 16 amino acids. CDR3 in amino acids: CASSHPPGLAADTQYF. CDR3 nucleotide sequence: TGTGCCAGCAGCCACCCCCCGGGACTAGCGGCAGATACGCAGTATTTT.

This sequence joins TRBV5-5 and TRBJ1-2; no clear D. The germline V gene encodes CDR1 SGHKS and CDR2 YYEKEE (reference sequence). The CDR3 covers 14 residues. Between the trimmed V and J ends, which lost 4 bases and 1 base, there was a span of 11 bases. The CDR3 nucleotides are TGTGCCAGCAGCACGGAAGGTTTTAACTATGGCTACACCTTC. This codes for CASSTEGFNYGYTF.

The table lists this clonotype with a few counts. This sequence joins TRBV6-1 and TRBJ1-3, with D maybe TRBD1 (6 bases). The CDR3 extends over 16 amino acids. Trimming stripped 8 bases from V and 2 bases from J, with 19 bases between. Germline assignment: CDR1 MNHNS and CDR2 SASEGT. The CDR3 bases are TGTGCCAGCTCTCAAAACGCCGACAGGACTGGAAACACCATATATTTT. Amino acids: CASSQNADRTGNTIYF.

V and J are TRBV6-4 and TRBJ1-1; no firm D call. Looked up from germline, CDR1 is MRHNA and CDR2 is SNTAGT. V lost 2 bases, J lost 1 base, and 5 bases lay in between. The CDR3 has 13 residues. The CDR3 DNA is TGTGCCAGCAGTGACACCCGGAACACTGAAGCTTTCTTT. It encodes CASSDTRNTEAFF.

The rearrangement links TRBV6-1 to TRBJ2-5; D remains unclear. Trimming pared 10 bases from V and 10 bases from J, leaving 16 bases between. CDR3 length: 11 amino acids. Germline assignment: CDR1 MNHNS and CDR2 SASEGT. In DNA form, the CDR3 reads TGTGCCACTCGGTGGAAGGTTGGCCAGTACTTC. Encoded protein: CATRWKVGQYF.

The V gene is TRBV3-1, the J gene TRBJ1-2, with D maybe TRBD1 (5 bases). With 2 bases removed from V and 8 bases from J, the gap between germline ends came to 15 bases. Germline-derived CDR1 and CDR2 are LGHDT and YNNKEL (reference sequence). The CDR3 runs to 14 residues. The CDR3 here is CASSQSGGMRGYTF. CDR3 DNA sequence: TGTGCCAGCAGCCAAAGTGGGGGGATGCGAGGCTACACCTTC.

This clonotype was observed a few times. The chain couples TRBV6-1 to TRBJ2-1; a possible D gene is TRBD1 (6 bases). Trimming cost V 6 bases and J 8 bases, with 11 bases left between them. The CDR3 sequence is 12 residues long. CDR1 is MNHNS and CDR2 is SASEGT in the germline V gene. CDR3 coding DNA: TGTGCCAGCAGGGCAGGGGCCCATGAGCAGTTCTTC. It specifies CASRAGAHEQFF.

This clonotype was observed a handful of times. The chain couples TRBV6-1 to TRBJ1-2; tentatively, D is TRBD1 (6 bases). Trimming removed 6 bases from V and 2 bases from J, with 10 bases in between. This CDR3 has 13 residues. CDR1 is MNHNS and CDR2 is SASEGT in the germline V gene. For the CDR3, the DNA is TGTGCCAGCAGACGGGACACCAACTATGGCTACACCTTC. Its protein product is CASRRDTNYGYTF.

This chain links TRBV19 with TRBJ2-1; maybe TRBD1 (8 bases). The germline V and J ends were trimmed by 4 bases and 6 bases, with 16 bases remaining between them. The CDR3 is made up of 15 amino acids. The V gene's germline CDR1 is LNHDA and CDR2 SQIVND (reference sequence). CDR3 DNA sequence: TGTGCCAGTAGTACACCACAGGGGGGGCCCAATGAGCAGTTCTTC. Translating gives CASSTPQGGPNEQFF.

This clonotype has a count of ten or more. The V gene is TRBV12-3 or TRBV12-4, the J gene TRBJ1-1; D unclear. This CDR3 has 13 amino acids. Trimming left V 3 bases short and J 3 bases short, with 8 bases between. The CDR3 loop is CASSLGTYTEAFF. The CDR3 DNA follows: TGTGCCAGCAGTTTGGGCACTTACACTGAAGCTTTCTTT.

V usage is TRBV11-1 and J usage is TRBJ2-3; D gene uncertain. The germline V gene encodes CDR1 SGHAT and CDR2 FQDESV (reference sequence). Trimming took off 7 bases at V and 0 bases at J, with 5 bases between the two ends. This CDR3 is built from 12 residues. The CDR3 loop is CASTRSTDTQYF. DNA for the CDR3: TGTGCCAGCACGCGAAGCACAGATACGCAGTATTTT.

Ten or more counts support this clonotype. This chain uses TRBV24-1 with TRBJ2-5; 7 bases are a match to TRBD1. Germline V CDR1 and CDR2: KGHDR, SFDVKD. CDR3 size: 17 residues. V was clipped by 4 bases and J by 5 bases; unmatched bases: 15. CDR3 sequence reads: CATSESDQGVERETQYF. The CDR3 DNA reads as TGTGCCACCAGTGAGTCTGATCAGGGGGTAGAGAGGGAGACCCAGTACTTC.

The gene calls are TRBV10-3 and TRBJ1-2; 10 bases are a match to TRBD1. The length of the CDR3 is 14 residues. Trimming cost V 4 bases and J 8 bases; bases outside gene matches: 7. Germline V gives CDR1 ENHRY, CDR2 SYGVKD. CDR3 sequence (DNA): TGTGCCATCAGTGGGGGACAGGGGCAAGGAGGCTACACCTTC. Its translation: CAISGGQGQGGYTF.